These 20 T cell receptor beta chains were sequenced from one sample in a study of TIL therapy for anti-PD-1-resistant metastatic lung cancer. This was the immunoSEQ v3 assay. Sequencing used immunoSEQ multiplex PCR; TCRdb keeps in-frame clones, though not all of them. The sample lists about 17,000 clones, about 83% seen once, with 2% to 2.5% in the top ten. Stated time point: pre-treatment sample, taken before nivolumab and TIL therapy. The sample here was blood, taken at baseline. The origin of the receptors is a person aged 25 to 85 with non-small cell lung cancer.

V usage is TRBV5-4 and J usage is TRBJ2-7, with D possibly being TRBD1 or TRBD2 (6 bases each). Germline CDR1 reads SGHNT; CDR2 reads YYREEE (reference sequence). The CDR3 contains 13 residues. V was pared by 5 bases and J by 7 bases, with 16 bases between. CDR3 coding DNA: TGTGCCAGCAGACTGGGGGGCGCGGGGGAGCAGTACTTC. It specifies CASRLGGAGEQYF.

The chain couples TRBV29-1 to TRBJ1-2; 7 bases match TRBD1. Germline V gene sequence: CDR1 SQVTM, CDR2 ANQGSEA. J lost 4 bases, V lost 5 bases, and 4 bases had no gene match. This CDR3 has 12 residues. This CDR3 reads CSVQGDSYGYTF. In DNA form, the CDR3 reads TGCAGCGTTCAAGGGGACAGCTATGGCTACACCTTC.

J is TRBJ2-7 and V is TRBV9; D assignment may be TRBD1 or TRBD2 (5 bases each). The CDR3 runs 14 residues. CDR1 and CDR2 (germline): SGDLS, YYNGEE. V was pared by 3 bases and J by 3 bases, with 13 bases between. As DNA, the CDR3 is TGTGCCAGCAGCGCCCAAATGGGGGACTACGAGCAGTACTTC. The encoded protein is CASSAQMGDYEQYF.

V and J are TRBV10-3 and TRBJ1-3, with D perhaps matching TRBD1 (5 bases). V lost 11 bases, J lost 4 bases, and 12 bases lay in between. The germline V gene encodes CDR1 ENHRY and CDR2 SYGVKD. The CDR3 is 12 residues long. CDR3 sequence reads: CAAERGGNTIYF. The CDR3 nucleotides read TGTGCCGCGGAAAGGGGAGGAAACACCATATATTTT.

J is TRBJ1-2 and V is TRBV6-6; TRBD1 matches at 9 bases. The CDR3 totals 16 residues. Germline CDR1 reads MNHNY; CDR2 reads SVGAGI (reference sequence). V lost 6 bases to trimming and J lost 4 bases; unmatched junction nucleotides: 12. As DNA, the CDR3 is TGTGCCAGCAGATCCGGGACAGGGATCTTAAGCTATGGCTACACCTTC. It codes for CASRSGTGILSYGYTF.

The gene calls are TRBV7-2 and TRBJ2-1; 12 bases map to TRBD2. Per the germline V gene, CDR1 is SGHTA and CDR2 is FQGNSA. The trim removed 5 bases at V and 3 bases at J, leaving 2 bases unmatched. This CDR3 has 15 amino acids. CDR3 nucleotide sequence: TGTGCCAGCAGCCGACTAGCGGGAGACTACAATGAGCAGTTCTTC. Translated, it gives CASSRLAGDYNEQFF.

This clone was picked up a small number of times. The rearrangement joins TRBV30 to TRBJ1-4, with TRBD1 matching 7 bases. Looked up from germline, CDR1 is GTSNPN and CDR2 is SVGIG (reference sequence). The ends lost 2 bases at V and 8 bases at J; junction bases unmatched: 8. The CDR3 contains 14 residues. The CDR3 DNA is TGTGCCTGGAGTTCCGACAGGGAATGGGAAAAACTGTTTTTT. This sequence encodes CAWSSDREWEKLFF.

V gene TRBV11-2 combines with J gene TRBJ2-3; D not resolved. In germline, CDR1 is SGHAT, CDR2 FQNNGV. Trimming stripped 0 bases from V and 6 bases from J, with 10 bases between. This CDR3 region has 14 residues. For the CDR3, the DNA is TGTGCCAGCAGCTTAGATCTTGCGAGGGATACGCAGTATTTT. This codes for CASSLDLARDTQYF.

The chain joins TRBV5-6 to TRBJ1-2; D gene unclear. The CDR3 spans 13 residues. The V and J ends lost 4 bases and 8 bases respectively, with 15 bases between them. The germline CDR1 and CDR2 sequences are SGHDT and YYEEEE. Written as DNA, the CDR3 is TGTGCCAGCAGCCGCTTTTCGGAGTACGGCTACACCTTC. Encoded protein: CASSRFSEYGYTF.

There are a few counts of this clone. This chain joins TRBV7-9 and TRBJ1-1; no clear D. V gave up 7 bases and J gave up 4 bases, with 10 bases separating them. Per germline, CDR1 SEHNR and CDR2 FQNEAQ (reference sequence). There are 12 residues in the CDR3. The CDR3 coding sequence is TGTGCCAGCACTGGGGATGCCACTGAAGCTTTCTTT. This codes for CASTGDATEAFF.

For the CDR3, the DNA is TGTGCCAGCAGTGTCCCAGGGGGCAGTGGCTACACCTTC. This codes for CASSVPGGSGYTF. The chain combines TRBV25-1 with TRBJ1-2, with 8 bases fitting TRBD1. Germline CDR1 MGHDK, CDR2 SYGVNS. This CDR3 is built from 13 residues. The V segment lost 4 bases and the J segment 7 bases; nucleotides outside the gene matches: 5.

This chain links TRBV10-3 with TRBJ1-2; TRBD1 matches 8 bases. Trimming at V came to 7 bases and at J to 4 bases, leaving 8 bases not matched to a gene. Germline V gene data show CDR1 as ENHRY and CDR2 as SYGVKD. The CDR3 sequence is 14 residues long. CDR3 DNA sequence: TGTGCCATCACCCTGACAGGGGACGGCTATGGCTACACCTTC. Amino acid sequence: CAITLTGDGYGYTF.

The chain recombines TRBV5-5 with TRBJ1-5; 7 bases are a match to TRBD1. The ends lost 4 bases at V and 0 bases at J; junction bases unmatched: 7. CDR1 and CDR2 from the germline V gene are SGHKS and YYEKEE (reference sequence). CDR3 size: 16 residues. The CDR3 nucleotides are TGTGCCAGCAGCCGAAATACAGGGGTTAGCAATCAGCCCCAGCATTTT. The encoded protein is CASSRNTGVSNQPQHF. The whole variable domain, filled in from reference TRBV5-5 and TRBJ1-5, reads DAGVTQSPTHLIKTRGQQVTLRCSPISGHKSVSWYQQVLGQGPQFIFQYYEKEERGRGNFPDRFSARQFPNYSSELNVNALLLGDSALYLCASSRNTGVSNQPQHFGDGTRLSIL.

The rearrangement links TRBV6-5 to TRBJ1-2; D unresolved. V gave up 6 bases and J gave up 8 bases, with 16 bases separating them. The CDR3 sequence is 13 residues long. Germline V gene lookup returns CDR1 MNHEY and CDR2 SVGAGI. CDR3 nucleotide sequence: TGTGCCAGCAGCCGGGATTCCTTGGGGGGCTACACCTTC. It is translated as CASSRDSLGGYTF.

The chain is built from TRBV6-5 and TRBJ2-7; TRBD1 agrees at 8 bases. Germline CDR1 MNHEY, CDR2 SVGAGI. Trimming removed 6 bases from V and 4 bases from J; junction bases left unmatched: 11. The CDR3 loop spans 15 amino acids. The DNA of the CDR3 is TGTGCCAGCAGGGCCCTCGGACAGGGTTGGTACGAGCAGTACTTC. Translated: CASRALGQGWYEQYF.

The rearrangement uses TRBV28 and TRBJ1-2; D unclear. The CDR3 totals 14 residues. Deletions cut 2 bases from V and 2 bases from J, with 9 bases between. Germline values: CDR1 MDHEN, CDR2 SYDVKM. The CDR3 bases are TGTGCCAGCAGTTTACAACGTCAGAACTATGGCTACACCTTC. Its translation: CASSLQRQNYGYTF.

The chain employs TRBV12-5 and TRBJ1-1; unclear D gene. The V gene lost 1 base and the J gene lost 2 bases, with 5 bases spanning the gap. The length of the CDR3 is 13 residues. Germline V gene sequence: CDR1 LGHNT, CDR2 FRNRAP. The CDR3 DNA follows: TGTGCTAGTGGTTTGGGGGTAAACACTGAAGCTTTCTTT. Protein product: CASGLGVNTEAFF.

The gene calls are TRBV27 and TRBJ2-7; 10 bases match TRBD1. The CDR3 sequence is 15 residues long. V gave up 5 bases and J gave up 2 bases; unmatched junction bases: 6. Germline lookup yields CDR1 MNHEY and CDR2 SMNVEV (reference sequence). CDR3 bases: TGTGCCAGCAGTGATACCGGGACAGGGGCCTACGAGCAGTACTTC. This gives the protein CASSDTGTGAYEQYF.

The chain links TRBV2 to TRBJ1-1; a weak D match, TRBD1 (6 bases). This CDR3 is built from 13 residues. With 7 bases removed from V and 5 bases from J, the gap between germline ends came to 14 bases. Germline CDR1 reads SNHLY; CDR2 reads FYNNEI. DNA of the CDR3: TGTGCCAGCATTTCTGTACAGGGTACTGAAGCTTTCTTT. Amino acids: CASISVQGTEAFF. Supplemented by reference TRBV2 and TRBJ1-1, the full variable domain reads EPEVTQTPSHQVTQMGQEVILRCVPISNHLYFYWYRQILGQKVEFLVSFYNNEISEKSEIFDDQFSVERPDGSNFTLKIRSTKLEDSAMYFCASISVQGTEAFFGQGTRLTVV.

The J gene is TRBJ2-2, the V gene TRBV5-6, with TRBD1 matching 7 bases. Germline lookup yields CDR1 SGHDT and CDR2 YYEEEE. This CDR3 has 17 residues. V lost 4 bases to trimming and J lost 1 base; unmatched junction nucleotides: 10. CDR3 amino acids: CASSLIPGQKNTGELFF. In DNA form, the CDR3 reads TGTGCCAGCAGCCTGATCCCGGGACAGAAGAACACCGGGGAGCTGTTTTTT.